What follows are 6 T cell receptor beta chains derived from one specimen sequenced in a study of graft-versus-host responses after intestinal transplantation. Assay used: immunoSEQ multiplex PCR; TCRdb lists only in-frame clones, some missing. Of roughly 7,400 clones listed, roughly 69% are singletons. Both intraepithelial and lamina propria lymphocytes were released by processing graft tissue. The sample was ileum tissue, taken about 230 days after intestinal transplantation. The receptors originated from a human patient who received an intestinal transplant, so some T cells may come from the graft donor.

V gene TRBV13 combines with J gene TRBJ1-3; TRBD1 agrees at 8 bases. V lost 5 bases and J lost 4; bases outside the gene matches: 4. Germline CDR1 PRHDT, CDR2 FYEKMQ (reference sequence). CDR3 length: 14 residues. Here the CDR3 reads CASSLRDRGNTIYF. In DNA form, the CDR3 reads TGTGCCAGCAGCCTCCGGGACAGGGGAAACACCATATATTTT.

The chain couples TRBV29-1 to TRBJ2-1; 8 nucleotides align to TRBD1. The CDR3 length is 12 residues. Germline V gene data show CDR1 as SQVTM and CDR2 as ANQGSEA. CDR3 region: CSFRDRGNEQFF. CDR3 nucleotide sequence: TGCAGTTTTCGCGACAGGGGCAATGAGCAGTTCTTC.

This clone was recorded a few times. This sequence joins TRBV6-4 and TRBJ1-6; 7 bases are a match to TRBD1. The CDR3 is 15 residues long. Per the germline V gene, CDR1 is MRHNA and CDR2 is SNTAGT. V lost 6 bases to trimming and J lost 9 bases; unmatched junction nucleotides: 11. The CDR3 region is CASRQTGDGRSPLHF. CDR3 coding DNA: TGTGCCAGCAGGCAAACAGGGGACGGTCGTTCACCCCTCCACTTT.

The chain combines TRBV7-8 with TRBJ2-5; D not certain. The CDR3 is made up of 12 amino acids. Trimming took off 1 base at V and 4 bases at J, with 4 bases between the two ends. CDR1 and CDR2 from the germline V gene are SGHVS and FQNEAQ. The CDR3 protein is CASSLVSETQYF. In DNA, the CDR3 is TGTGCCAGCAGCTTAGTCTCAGAGACCCAGTACTTC.

This chain uses TRBV7-9 with TRBJ1-1; a weak D match, TRBD1 (6 bases). V was cut by 5 bases and J by 1 base, with 11 bases left in between. CDR3 length: 14 residues. Germline loops: CDR1 SEHNR, CDR2 FQNEAQ (reference sequence). The CDR3 DNA is TGTGCCAGCAGCCTATTACAGGGGAACACTGAAGCTTTCTTT. This sequence encodes CASSLLQGNTEAFF.

By sample fraction, this clone is large. This chain uses TRBV6-5 with TRBJ1-4; no definite D call. From germline, CDR1 is MNHEY and CDR2 SVGAGI. The CDR3 runs to 14 residues. V was pared by 6 bases and J by 10 bases, with 18 bases between. CDR3 amino acids: CASSKTNSSPKLFF. In DNA, the CDR3 is TGTGCCAGCAGCAAGACTAACTCCTCACCAAAACTGTTTTTT.